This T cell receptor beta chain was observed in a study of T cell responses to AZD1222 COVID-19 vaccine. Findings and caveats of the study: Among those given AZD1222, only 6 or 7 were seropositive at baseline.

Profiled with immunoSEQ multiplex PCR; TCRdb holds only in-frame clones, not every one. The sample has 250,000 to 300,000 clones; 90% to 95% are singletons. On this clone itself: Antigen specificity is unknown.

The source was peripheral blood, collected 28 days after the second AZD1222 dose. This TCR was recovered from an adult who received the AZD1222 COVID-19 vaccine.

The CDR3, as DNA: TGCGCCAGCAGCGTGACAGGGGATCCCTACGAGCAGTACTTC. Encoded protein: CASSVTGDPYEQYF. This sequence joins TRBV5-1 and TRBJ2-7, with 8 bases fitting TRBD1. After removal of 4 bases from V and 2 bases from J, the junction contained 5 bases not matched to a gene. The germline V gene encodes CDR1 SGHRS and CDR2 YFSETQ. This CDR3 region has 14 residues. Looking up the rest from reference TRBV5-1 and TRBJ2-7 gives the full variable domain: KAGVTQTPRYLIKTRGQQVTLSCSPISGHRSVSWYQQTPGQGLQFLFEYFSETQRNKGNFPGRFSGRQFSNSRSEMNVSTLELGDSALYLCASSVTGDPYEQYFGPGTRLTVT.